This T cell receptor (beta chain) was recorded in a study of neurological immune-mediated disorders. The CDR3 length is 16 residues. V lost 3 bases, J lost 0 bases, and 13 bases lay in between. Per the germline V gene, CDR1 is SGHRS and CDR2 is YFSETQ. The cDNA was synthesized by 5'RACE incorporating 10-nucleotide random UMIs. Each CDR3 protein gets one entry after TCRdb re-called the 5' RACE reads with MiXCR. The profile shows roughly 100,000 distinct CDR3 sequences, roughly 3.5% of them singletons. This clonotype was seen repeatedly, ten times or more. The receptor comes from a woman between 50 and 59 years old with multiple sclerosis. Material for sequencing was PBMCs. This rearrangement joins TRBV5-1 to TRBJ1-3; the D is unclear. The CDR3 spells CASSSDGVRSGNTIYF. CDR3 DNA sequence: TGCGCCAGCAGCTCTGACGGGGTGCGCTCTGGAAACACCATATATTTT.